Included here is one T cell receptor beta chain sequence, with context. Produced via immunoSEQ multiplex PCR; TCRdb's table is partial and in-frame only. The sample records a few hundred thousand clones, 80% to 90% being singletons. The data were obtained in a study of blood T cell repertoires in COVID-19. Adults between about 18 and 89 years of age took part from more than 20 US areas. Sequencing was carried out using PBMCs or T cells enriched from blood (not recorded which). This TCR came from a man under 40 who had recovered from COVID-19.

The CDR3 sequence: CSVGGNNEQFF. CDR3 coding DNA: TGCAGCGTTGGGGGCAACAATGAGCAGTTCTTC. The chain links TRBV29-1 to TRBJ2-1, with D tentatively TRBD1 (5 bases). Germline CDR1 reads SQVTM; CDR2 reads ANQGSEA. Trimming removed 4 bases at V and 5 bases at J, with 6 bases between. This CDR3 has 11 amino acids.